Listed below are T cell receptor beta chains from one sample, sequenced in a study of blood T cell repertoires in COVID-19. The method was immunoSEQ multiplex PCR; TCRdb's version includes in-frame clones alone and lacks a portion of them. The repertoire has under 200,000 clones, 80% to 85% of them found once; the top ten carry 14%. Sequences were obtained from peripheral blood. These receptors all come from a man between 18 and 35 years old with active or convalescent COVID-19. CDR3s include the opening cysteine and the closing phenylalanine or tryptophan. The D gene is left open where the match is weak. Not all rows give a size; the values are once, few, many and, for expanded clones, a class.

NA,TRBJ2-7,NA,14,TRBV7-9,CASSLVVADYEQYF,TGTGCCAGCAGCTTAGTCGTGGCGGACTACGAGCAGTACTTC
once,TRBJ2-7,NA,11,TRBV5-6,CASSCYYEQYF,TGTGCCAGCAGCTGCTATTACGAGCAGTACTTC
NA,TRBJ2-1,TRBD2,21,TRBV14,CASSQDPVLRLGGGPTYEQFF,TGTGCCAGCAGCCAAGATCCCGTTTTAAGGCTCGGGGGAGGGCCTACCTATGAGCAGTTCTTC
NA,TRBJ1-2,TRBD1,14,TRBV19,CASGQGAAHYGYTF,TGTGCCAGTGGACAGGGGGCTGCGCACTATGGCTACACCTTC
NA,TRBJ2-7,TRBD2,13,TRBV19,CASSTSGVGEQYF,TGTGCCAGTAGTACAAGCGGGGTAGGCGAGCAGTACTTC
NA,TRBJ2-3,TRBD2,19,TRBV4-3,CASSQGTSGYTEGWDTQYF,TGCGCCAGCAGCCAAGGGACTAGCGGTTACACGGAAGGGTGGGATACGCAGTATTTT
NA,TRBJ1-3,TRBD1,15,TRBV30,CAWSAGTGSGNTIYF,TGTGCCTGGAGTGCCGGGACAGGGTCTGGAAACACCATATATTTT
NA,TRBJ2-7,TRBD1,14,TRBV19,CASSSGQGTYEQYF,TGTGCCAGTTCAAGCGGACAGGGGACCTACGAGCAGTACTTC
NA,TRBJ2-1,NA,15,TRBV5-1,CASREGQSSYNEQFF,TGCGCCAGCAGGGAGGGACAGAGCTCCTACAATGAGCAGTTCTTC
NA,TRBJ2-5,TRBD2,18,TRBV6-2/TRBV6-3,CASSYSISGRAWKETQYF,TGTGCCAGCAGTTACTCGATAAGCGGGAGGGCCTGGAAAGAGACCCAGTACTTC
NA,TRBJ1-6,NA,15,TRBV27,CATRSLPRDNSPLHF,TGTGCCACCAGAAGTCTGCCCCGAGATAATTCACCCCTCCACTTT
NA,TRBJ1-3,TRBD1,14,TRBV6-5,CASSYQGAGNTIYF,TGTGCCAGCAGTTATCAGGGGGCGGGGAACACCATATATTTT
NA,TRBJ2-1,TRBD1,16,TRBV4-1,CASSQEWTGPYNEQFF,TGCGCCAGCAGCCAAGAGTGGACAGGGCCCTACAATGAGCAGTTCTTC
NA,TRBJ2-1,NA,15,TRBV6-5,CASSRVLASYNEQFF,TGTGCCAGCAGTAGAGTCCTCGCTTCCTACAATGAGCAGTTCTTC
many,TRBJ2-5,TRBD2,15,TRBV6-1,CASSEGAGGQETQYF,TGTGCCAGCAGTGAGGGGGCGGGGGGACAAGAGACCCAGTACTTC
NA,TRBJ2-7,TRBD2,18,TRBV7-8,CASSLLGVVSGSKWEQYF,TGTGCCAGCAGCTTACTAGGGGTGGTTAGCGGGAGTAAATGGGAGCAGTACTTC
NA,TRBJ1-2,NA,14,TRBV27,CASSPTGTYGGYTF,TGTGCCAGCAGTCCCACAGGTACTTATGGCGGCTACACCTTC
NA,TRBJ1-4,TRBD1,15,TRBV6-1,CASSVRQGTNEKLFF,TGTGCCAGCAGTGTCCGACAGGGAACTAATGAAAAACTGTTTTTT
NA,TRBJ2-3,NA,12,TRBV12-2,CASRQRGDTQYF,TGTGCAAGTCGCCAACGGGGAGATACGCAGTATTTT
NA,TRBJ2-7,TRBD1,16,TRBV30,CAWSETLQGAFYEQYF,TGTGCCTGGAGTGAAACCCTACAGGGGGCGTTTTACGAGCAGTACTTC
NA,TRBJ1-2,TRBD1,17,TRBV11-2,CASSLLPKGQGEEGYTF,TGTGCCAGCAGCTTGTTACCTAAGGGACAGGGGGAGGAAGGCTACACCTTC
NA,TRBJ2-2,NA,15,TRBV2,CASSEWGLSTGELFF,TGTGCCAGCAGTGAGTGGGGACTTAGCACCGGGGAGCTGTTTTTT
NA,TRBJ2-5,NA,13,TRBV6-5,CASSVVNWETQYF,TGTGCCAGCAGCGTAGTAAATTGGGAGACCCAGTACTTC
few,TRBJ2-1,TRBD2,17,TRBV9,CASSVAPSSGRGNEQFF,TGTGCCAGCAGCGTAGCCCCCTCTAGCGGGAGAGGGAATGAGCAGTTCTTC
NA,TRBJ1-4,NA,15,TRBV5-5,CASSWRRGFGEKLFF,TGTGCCAGCAGCTGGAGGCGGGGATTCGGTGAAAAACTGTTTTTT
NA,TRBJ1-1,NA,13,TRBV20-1,CSASMGGNTEAFF,TGCAGTGCTAGTATGGGGGGGAACACTGAAGCTTTCTTT
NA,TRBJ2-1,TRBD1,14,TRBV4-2,CASSQMGTGSLEFF,TGTGCCAGCAGCCAGATGGGGACAGGGAGTCTCGAGTTCTTC
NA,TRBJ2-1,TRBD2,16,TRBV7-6,CASSFVAGASYNEQFF,TGTGCCAGCAGCTTTGTAGCGGGGGCCTCCTACAATGAGCAGTTCTTC
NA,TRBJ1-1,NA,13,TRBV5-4,CASSLAGNTEAFF,TGTGCCAGCAGCTTGGCCGGGAACACTGAAGCTTTCTTT
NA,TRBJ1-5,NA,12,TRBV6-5,CASTGFNQPQHF,TGTGCCAGCACAGGGTTTAATCAGCCCCAGCATTTT
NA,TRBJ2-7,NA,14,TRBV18,CASSPPASVDEQYF,TGTGCCAGCTCACCACCGGCTAGCGTAGACGAGCAGTACTTC
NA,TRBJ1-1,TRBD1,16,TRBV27,CASSFYRGLSNTEAFF,TGTGCCAGCAGCTTCTACAGGGGTCTATCGAACACTGAAGCTTTCTTT
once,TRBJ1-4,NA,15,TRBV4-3,CASSQGGADNEKLFF,TGCGCCAGCAGCCAAGGGGGCGCGGATAATGAAAAACTGTTTTTT
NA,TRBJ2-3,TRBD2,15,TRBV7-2,CASSLTGGPQDTQYF,TGTGCCAGCAGCTTAACGGGGGGGCCTCAAGATACGCAGTATTTT
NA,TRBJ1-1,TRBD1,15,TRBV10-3,CAISGIRQGKTEAFF,TGTGCCATCAGTGGGATCAGACAGGGGAAAACTGAAGCTTTCTTT
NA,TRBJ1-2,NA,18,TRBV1,CTSSQAQRVGGDNYGYTF,TGCACCAGCAGCCAAGCCCAGAGGGTTGGGGGCGATAACTATGGCTACACCTTC
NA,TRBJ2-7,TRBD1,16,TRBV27,CASSAAYDRGRYEQYF,TGTGCCAGCAGTGCCGCGTATGACAGGGGGCGCTACGAGCAGTACTTC
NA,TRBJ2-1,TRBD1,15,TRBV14,CASSQTGTGNNEQFF,TGTGCCAGCAGCCAAACCGGGACAGGGAACAATGAGCAGTTCTTC
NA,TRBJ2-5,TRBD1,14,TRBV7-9,CASSSGQLQETQYF,TGTGCCAGCAGCTCGGGACAGCTTCAAGAGACCCAGTACTTC
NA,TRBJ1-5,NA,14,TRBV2,CASNPGYSNQPQHF,TGTGCCAGCAATCCAGGGTATAGCAATCAGCCCCAGCATTTT
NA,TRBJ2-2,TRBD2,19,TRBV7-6,CASSLVTGLAGGRTGELFF,TGTGCCAGCAGCTTAGTGACGGGACTAGCGGGAGGGCGGACCGGGGAGCTGTTTTTT
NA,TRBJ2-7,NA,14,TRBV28,CASSFTRYSYEQYF,TGTGCCAGCAGTTTTACGAGGTACTCCTACGAGCAGTACTTC
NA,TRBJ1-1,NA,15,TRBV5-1,CASSLTPGANTEAFF,TGCGCCAGCAGCTTGACACCAGGGGCGAACACTGAAGCTTTCTTT
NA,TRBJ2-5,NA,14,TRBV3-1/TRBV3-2,CASLQRASGETQYF,TGTGCCAGCTTGCAGCGGGCCTCGGGGGAGACCCAGTACTTC
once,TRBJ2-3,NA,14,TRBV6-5,CASSSEGATDTQYF,TGTGCCAGCAGCTCGGAGGGGGCCACAGATACGCAGTATTTT
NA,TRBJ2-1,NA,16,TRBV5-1,CASSLWHDSSYNEQFF,TGCGCCAGCAGCTTGTGGCACGACAGCTCCTACAATGAGCAGTTCTTC
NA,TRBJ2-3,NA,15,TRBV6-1,CASSERGAATDTQYF,TGTGCCAGCAGTGAACGGGGAGCCGCGACAGATACGCAGTATTTT
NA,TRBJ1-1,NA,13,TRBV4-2,CASSQGADTEAFF,TGTGCCAGCAGCCAGGGGGCGGACACTGAAGCTTTCTTT